This TCR beta chain was recorded in a study of blood T cell repertoires in COVID-19 (dated by TCRdb to the early 2020s). About the investigation overall: Collaborator samples came from the United States, Italy and Spain and covered acute and convalescent phases of COVID-19. The prospective study material was composed of cDNA or gDNA derived from T cells, B-cell-depleted T cells, or PBMCs. Deeply sampled blood TCRbeta repertoires from subjects exposed to, actively infected with, or recovered from COVID-19 were included in the dataset. Where available, HLA class I and class II types were obtained from metadata supplied by the sample provider rather than from assay-based typing. Nearly every sample came with metadata listing a de-identified subject ID, COVID-19 status, age in years and sex. The repertoires were made available in a free public database intended to serve as a resource for research on the immune response to SARS-CoV-2. The samples were drawn from two sources: the first 160 participants of the ongoing ImmuneRACE study, and 950 to 1,500 subjects contributed by 6 global collaborators.

For this clone: What this receptor recognizes is not known. No much larger clone exists at a distance of one base, and base qualities are not known.

Findings and caveats that apply to the study as a whole: Clinical and demographic metadata were provided uncurated, with the amount varying by source and participant.

TCRbeta CDR3 regions were amplified from genomic DNA by means of the immunoSEQ Assay, a bias-controlled multiplex PCR. On the study's bioinformatics: Nucleated cell counts per sample were estimated from amplification of reference gene primers within the assay. To quantify the absolute abundance of each unique TCRbeta CDR3 rearrangement, sequence reads were collapsed and filtered. Productive Simpson clonality was computed per sample as the square root of Simpson's diversity index over productive rearrangements. Entries here come from immuneACCESS through TCRdb and include only in-frame sequences with V and J called. Some clones fail to appear in such tables; in the studies checked, an unresolved V gene covers under half of the shortfall, and the cause of the remainder is unknown. Clone size and V and J calls were adopted from that table, with D and trimming inferred from the DNA. A total of under 50,000 clones appear in this sample, roughly four fifths of them only once. The leading ten clones occupy approximately 7% of the sample.

The collaborating institutions used their own protocols to collect whole blood in K2EDTA tubes. For TCRbeta analysis, collaborators shipped samples as frozen whole blood, isolated PBMCs, or DNA extracted from either of those sample types. Trimming removed 6 bases from V and 8 bases from J; the gene matches leave 18 bases unexplained. The CDR3 holds 16 amino acids from the cysteine to the phenylalanine. Only the CDR3 portion is preserved as DNA: 48 bases, with reading frame beginning at the first base. From a lookup of the germline V gene (reference sequence), CDR1 and CDR2 are MNHEY and SMNVEV. Sequences were obtained from peripheral blood. This sequence uses TRBV27 and TRBJ1-1; 7 bases in the middle match TRBD1. The TCR originated in a man aged 35-49 years with acute or convalescent COVID-19. The base sequence is TGTGCCAGCAGATTACAGGGGTTGTATGGAGTTACAGAAGCTTTCTTT. Translated, this gives CASRLQGLYGVTEAFF.